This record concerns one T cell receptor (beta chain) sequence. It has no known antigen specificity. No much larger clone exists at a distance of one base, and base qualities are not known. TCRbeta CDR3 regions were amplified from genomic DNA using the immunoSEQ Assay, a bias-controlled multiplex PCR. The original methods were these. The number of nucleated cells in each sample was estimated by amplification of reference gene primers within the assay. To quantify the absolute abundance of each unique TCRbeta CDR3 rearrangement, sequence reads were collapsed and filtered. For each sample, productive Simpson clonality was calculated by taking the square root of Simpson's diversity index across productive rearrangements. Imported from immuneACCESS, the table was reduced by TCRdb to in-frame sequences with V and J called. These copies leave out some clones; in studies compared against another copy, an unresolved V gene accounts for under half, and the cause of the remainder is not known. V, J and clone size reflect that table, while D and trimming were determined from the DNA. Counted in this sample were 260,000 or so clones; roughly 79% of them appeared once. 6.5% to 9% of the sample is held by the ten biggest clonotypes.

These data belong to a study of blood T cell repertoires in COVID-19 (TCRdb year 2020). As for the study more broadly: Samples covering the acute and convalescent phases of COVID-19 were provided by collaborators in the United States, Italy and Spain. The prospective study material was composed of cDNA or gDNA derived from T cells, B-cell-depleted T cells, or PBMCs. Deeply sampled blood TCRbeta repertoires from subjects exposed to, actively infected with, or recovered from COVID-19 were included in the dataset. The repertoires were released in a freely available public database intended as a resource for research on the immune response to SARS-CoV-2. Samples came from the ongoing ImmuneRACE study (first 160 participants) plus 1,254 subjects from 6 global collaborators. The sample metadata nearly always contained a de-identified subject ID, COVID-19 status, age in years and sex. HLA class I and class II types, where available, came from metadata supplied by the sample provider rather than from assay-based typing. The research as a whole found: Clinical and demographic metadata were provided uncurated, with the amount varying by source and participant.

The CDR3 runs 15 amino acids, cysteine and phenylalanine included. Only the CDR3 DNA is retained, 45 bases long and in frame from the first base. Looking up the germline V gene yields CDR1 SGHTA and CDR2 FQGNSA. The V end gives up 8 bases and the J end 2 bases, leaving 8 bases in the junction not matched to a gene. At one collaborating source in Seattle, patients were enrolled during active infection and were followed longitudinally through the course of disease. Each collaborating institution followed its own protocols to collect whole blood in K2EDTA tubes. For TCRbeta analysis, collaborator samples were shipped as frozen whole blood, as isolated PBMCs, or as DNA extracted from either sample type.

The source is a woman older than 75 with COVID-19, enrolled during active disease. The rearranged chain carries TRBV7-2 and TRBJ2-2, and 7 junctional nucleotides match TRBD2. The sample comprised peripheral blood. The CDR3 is CASRSLADNTGELFF. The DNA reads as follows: TGTGCCAGCCGGAGCCTAGCGGATAACACCGGGGAGCTGTTTTTT.